The table lists the clone carrying this T cell receptor beta chain with a few counts. Its cognate antigen is unknown. The data were taken from a study of T-cell memory formation after mild COVID-19. Study outcomes and limitations: Specificity for SARS-CoV-2 was not confirmed among the second-wave clones peaking on day 37.

TCRdb itself ran the 5' RACE reads through MiXCR, one entry per CDR3 protein. This table has about 290,000 distinct CDR3 sequences, more than 15% appearing once. Germline V gene sequence: CDR1 MNHNY, CDR2 SVGAGI (reference sequence). V was shortened by 2 bases and J by 7 bases, with 15 bases between the two germline ends. The CDR3 length is 15 residues. Specimen: PBMCs or a T cell subset sorted from them (not recorded which). V is TRBV6-6 and J is TRBJ1-5; D is ambiguous. This TCR came from a man aged 18-30 years who had mild COVID-19 (a few samples of this study predate the infection). Cell type and time point are not known. The CDR3 sequence is CASSYTPGLRQPQHF. In DNA form, the CDR3 reads TGTGCCAGCAGTTACACCCCCGGGCTGAGGCAGCCCCAGCATTTT.